Listed here are 2 T cell receptor beta chains from one sample, sequenced in a study of shared clonotypes between healthy human individuals. Sequencing used immunoSEQ multiplex PCR; TCRdb keeps in-frame clones, though not all of them. The sample has over 400,000 clones, more than 75% seen once; the top ten hold about 11%. The sequencing input was PBMCs. The receptors were sampled from a woman in her forties in good health. Some clones in this sample may be carry-over from other donors' samples.

The chain uses TRBV10-3 and TRBJ2-7; either TRBD1 or TRBD2 may fit D (5 bases each). V lost 7 bases and J lost 4, with 17 bases in between. Germline V gene lookup returns CDR1 ENHRY and CDR2 SYGVKD. The CDR3 spans 14 residues. The CDR3 here is CAITGTAASYEQYF. CDR3 sequence (DNA): TGTGCCATCACGGGGACGGCGGCTTCGTACGAGCAGTACTTC.

The chain links TRBV11-1 to TRBJ1-5, with D uncertain. Per germline, CDR1 SGHAT and CDR2 FQDESV (reference sequence). The V end was cut by 5 bases, the J end by 0 bases, with 8 bases between. This CDR3 spans 14 amino acids. Here the CDR3 reads CASSQDGSNQPQHF. CDR3 coding DNA: TGTGCCAGCAGCCAGGACGGTAGCAATCAGCCCCAGCATTTT. The full variable domain, its missing parts supplied by reference TRBV11-1 and TRBJ1-5, is EAEVAQSPRYKITEKSQAVAFWCDPISGHATLYWYRQILGQGPELLVQFQDESVVDDSQLPKDRFSAERLKGVDSTLKIQPAELGDSAMYLCASSQDGSNQPQHFGDGTRLSIL.